These 9 T cell receptor beta chains share one sample of origin, sequenced in a study of early T cells in non-severe SARS-CoV-2 infection. TCRdb redid the calling of the 5' RACE reads with MiXCR, one entry per CDR3 protein. The sample gives tens of thousands of distinct CDR3 sequences, about 9% of which show up once; 4.5% to 6.5% is in the top ten. The sample comprised whole blood. The origin of the receptors is an adult who was a healthcare worker with PCR-confirmed SARS-CoV-2 infection or an uninfected control (not recorded which).

This clonotype was seen only a few times. The V call is TRBV29-1, the J call TRBJ1-1, with D uncertain. V was cut by 1 base and J by 4 bases, with 16 bases left in between. The CDR3 runs 15 residues. Germline-derived CDR1 and CDR2 are SQVTM and ANQGSEA. CDR3 residues: CSVEGTGISGTEAFF. The CDR3 DNA reads TGCAGCGTTGAAGGCACTGGGATATCGGGCACTGAAGCTTTCTTT. Filled out from reference TRBV29-1 and TRBJ1-1, the complete variable domain reads SAVISQKPSRDICQRGTSLTIQCQVDSQVTMMFWYRQQPGQSLTLIATANQGSEATYESGFVIDKFPISRPNLTFSTLTVSNMSPEDSSIYLCSVEGTGISGTEAFFGQGTRLTVV.

Concerning this clonotype itself: Since a much larger clone is just one base distant, this may be a read error. The chain is built from TRBV7-9 and TRBJ1-4, with D uncertain. This CDR3 region has 14 residues. Germline V gene lookup returns CDR1 SEHNR and CDR2 FQNEAQ (reference sequence). This CDR3 is CASSFDRYNGKLFF. The CDR3 nucleotides are TGTGCCAGCAGCTTCGACCGCTATAATGGAAAACTGTTTTTT. The complete variable domain, with remaining parts taken from reference TRBV7-9 and TRBJ1-4, reads DTGVSQNPRHKITKRGQNVTFRCDPISEHNRLYWYRQTLGQGPEFLTYFQNEAQLEKSRLLSDRFSAERPKGSFSTLEIQRTEQGDSAMYLCASSFDRYNGKLFFGSGTQLSVL.

This clonotype was observed at least ten times. The chain uses TRBV7-2 and TRBJ2-7; 8 bases map to TRBD2. V shed 5 bases and J 4 bases; nucleotides not matched to a gene: 7. Germline V gene lookup returns CDR1 SGHTA and CDR2 FQGNSA. The CDR3 covers 14 residues. The CDR3 spells CASSLPGLGYEQYF. The CDR3 DNA is TGTGCCAGCAGCCTCCCGGGACTAGGGTACGAGCAGTACTTC.

This clonotype was counted a few times. CDR3 in amino acids: CASSPTSDTDTQYF. The CDR3 nucleotides are TGTGCCAGCAGTCCGACTAGCGACACAGATACGCAGTATTTT. The chain couples TRBV6-6 to TRBJ2-3; the match to TRBD2 covers 8 bases. CDR3 length: 14 residues. After removal of 5 bases from V and 2 bases from J, the junction contained 3 bases not matched to a gene. CDR1 is MNHNY, CDR2 SVGAGI, per germline (reference sequence).

This rearrangement joins TRBV18 to TRBJ1-3; D ambiguous. This CDR3 contains 16 residues. V was clipped by 3 bases and J by 0 bases, with 12 bases between them. Germline V CDR1 and CDR2: KGHSH, LQKENI. The CDR3 sequence: CASSPPGVTSGNTIYF. The CDR3 region has the DNA TGTGCCAGCTCACCTCCCGGAGTAACCTCTGGAAACACCATATATTTT.

The V call is TRBV7-2, the J call TRBJ2-6; 7 nucleotides match TRBD1. V lost 5 bases to trimming and J lost 0 bases; unmatched junction nucleotides: 4. Per germline, CDR1 SGHTA and CDR2 FQGNSA. CDR3 length: 16 amino acids. Here the CDR3 DNA reads TGTGCCAGCAGCCGCGAGGGGGCCTCTGGGGCCAACGTCCTGACTTTC. Translating it yields CASSREGASGANVLTF. Variable domain in full (rest from reference TRBV7-2 and TRBJ2-6): GAGVSQSPSNKVTEKGKDVELRCDPISGHTALYWYRQSLGQGLEFLIYFQGNSAPDKSGLPSDRFSAERTGGSVSTLTIQRTQQEDSAVYLCASSREGASGANVLTFGAGSRLTVL.

This clonotype was seen more than once but under ten times. The V gene is TRBV28, the J gene TRBJ2-6; no clear D. CDR1 is MDHEN and CDR2 is SYDVKM in the germline V gene. This CDR3 contains 13 residues. The ends were cut back, 7 bases at V and 2 bases at J, with 6 bases in the middle. DNA of the CDR3: TGTGCCAGCACAAAAACTGGGGCCAACGTCCTGACTTTC. Protein sequence: CASTKTGANVLTF. Full variable domain (rest looked up from reference TRBV28 and TRBJ2-6): DVKVTQSSRYLVKRTGEKVFLECVQDMDHENMFWYRQDPGLGLRLIYFSYDVKMKEKGDIPEGYSVSREKKERFSLILESASTNQTSMYLCASTKTGANVLTFGAGSRLTVL.

Only a few counts were recorded for this clonotype. The chain recombines TRBV12-3 or TRBV12-4 with TRBJ1-2; 7 bases map to TRBD1. The CDR3 extends over 14 amino acids. The ends lost 3 bases at V and 3 bases at J; junction bases unmatched: 4. This chain's CDR3 is CASSLDRWDYGYTF. The DNA for the CDR3 is TGTGCCAGCAGTTTGGACAGGTGGGACTATGGCTACACCTTC.

The chain has TRBV10-3 and TRBJ1-3, with D perhaps matching TRBD1 (6 bases). V dropped 7 bases and J dropped 0 bases, with 13 bases sitting between them. This CDR3 is built from 15 residues. Germline CDR1 and CDR2: ENHRY and SYGVKD. The CDR3: CAINNGQRSGNTIYF. The CDR3 nucleotides are TGTGCCATCAACAACGGACAGCGCTCTGGAAACACCATATATTTT.